This T cell receptor (beta chain) is from a study of Ad26.COV2.S vaccination and SARS-CoV-2 variants. Study-wide points: Responses of T cells in total may have been underestimated by the TCR breadth and depth analyses.

Note on this clone: What it recognizes is unknown.

CDR1 is LGHDT and CDR2 is YNNKEL in the germline V gene (reference sequence). The CDR3 spans 16 residues. The V gene lost 1 base and the J gene lost 2 bases, with 12 bases spanning the gap. Libraries were prepared by immunoSEQ multiplex PCR; TCRdb keeps only in-frame clonotypes and omits some of them. This repertoire shows about 350,000 clones, 90% to 95% found once; its top ten account for around 4.2%. This clonotype was sampled from a human donor who had recovered from COVID-19. The input for sequencing was peripheral blood, taken after recovery from COVID-19. The V call is TRBV3-1 (or the pseudogene TRBV3-2), the J call TRBJ1-5, with D possibly matching TRBD1 (6 bases). CDR3 in amino acids: CASSQGGGGGNQPQHF. CDR3 bases: TGTGCCAGCAGCCAAGGGGGAGGGGGTGGCAATCAGCCCCAGCATTTT.